This T cell receptor (beta chain) was sequenced in a study of patients and donors after allogeneic stem cell transplantation. This CDR3 spans 13 amino acids. V shed 5 bases, J shed 4 bases, and the junction held 7 bases outside the gene matches. Looked up from germline, CDR1 is DFQATT and CDR2 is SNEGSKA (reference sequence). Each CDR3 protein gets one entry after TCRdb re-called the RT-PCR reads with MiXCR. In the table there are 150,000 to 200,000 distinct CDR3 sequences, over 25% of which are singletons. This clonotype has a count of ten or more. This TCR derives from a human donor who was either an allogeneic HSCT recipient or a stem cell or donor lymphocyte infusion donor (not recorded which). It is not recorded whose cells these are; they may come from a transplant donor. This sequence joins TRBV20-1 and TRBJ1-1; TRBD1 aligns across 7 bases. Material: blood, either unsorted or a sorted T cell fraction (not recorded which). CDR3 residues: CSAPPGGSTEAFF. For the CDR3, the DNA is TGCAGTGCTCCTCCAGGGGGAAGCACTGAAGCTTTCTTT.